This TCR beta chain came from a study of blood T cells in healthy people across ages (dated by TCRdb to about 2015). Notes on the research overall: In model experiments, template switching captured roughly one uniquely barcoded TCR beta cDNA molecule for every two T cells. To avoid experimental bias, donors of different ages were distributed randomly across sequencing lanes. Using the same blood draw, the study looked at two additional independent replicas of 1 million unique cDNA reads for two donors, one aged 18 to 29 and the other aged 80 or older. The donors were divided into four age groups: young (average about 15 years), middle-aged (roughly 40), aged (approximately 64) and long-lived (roughly 82). The study measured age-related changes in TCR beta repertoire diversity using deep sequencing normalized with unique cDNA molecular identifiers. Overall study outcomes, separate from this receptor: As age increased, observed TCR beta diversity per million T cells dropped in a roughly linear way, and a significant reduction was already evident by age around 41. Total diversity estimates from one million sequenced T cells were considered lower bounds and underestimates. Since profiling was done on bulk unsorted PBMCs, naive and antigen-experienced compartments could not be conclusively compared. Compared with the aged group, more naive CD4+ T cells, fewer expanded clones and increased TCR diversity were shown by the long-lived group, suggesting age selection. Because the CMV infection status of the donors was unknown, age-related changes in expanded clonotypes may potentially have been confounded. Observed TCR beta diversity correlated strongly with the percentage of naive T cells measured by flow cytometry.

V is clipped by 1 base and J by 2 bases, and the sequence between their germline boundaries is 15 bases long. The CDR3, cysteine through phenylalanine, is 16 amino acids long. Here the CDR3 DNA is all that survives: 48 bases in frame from base 1. CDR1 and CDR2 were assigned from the germline V gene (reference sequence) as DFQATT and SNEGSKA. The approximately 40 donors, aged 6 to 90 years, were systemically healthy Caucasian individuals from Russia. Each donor gave ten milliliters of peripheral blood, collected into EDTA-treated Vacutainer tubes. PBMCs were isolated by Ficoll-Paque density-gradient centrifugation, with at least 7 million obtained per sample. Trizol reagent was used to extract total RNA from the PBMCs, yielding at least 5.5 micrograms per sample. For every donor, flow cytometry on a PBMC aliquot measured the percentage of naive CD45RAhigh/CD27high T cells. This clonotype has a count of ten or more. The clone's antigen remains unknown. The record has no base qualities; no much larger clone is one base away.

Preparation of the library involved 5' RACE. TCRdb shows the sequencer as Illumina HiSeq 2500. A second PCR of roughly 6 to 12 cycles was run with a J-beta primer mix and a sample-barcoded 5' primer. A unique molecular identifier was introduced onto each TCR beta cDNA molecule by a template-switch 5' adaptor carrying 12 random nucleotides. Each sample yielded at least 2.5 million CDR3-containing paired-end reads. The Mint cDNA synthesis kit, primed by a TRBC-specific oligonucleotide, was used to synthesize first-strand cDNA from all RNA. After uracil-DNA glycosylase treatment, a first 18-cycle PCR used universal primers M1SS and BC2_uni_R on all cDNA. In the source study's methods: For normalization, 1 million high-quality reads, each with a distinct molecular identifier, were randomly selected from each sample. Instead of being binned into consensus sequences, reads that shared molecular identifiers were thrown out. MiTCR, run with a Q25 quality threshold and the strictest error-elimination algorithm, handled CDR3 identification, clonotype clustering and error correction. A nonparametric unseen species model with Euler transformation was used to estimate a lower bound on total TCR beta diversity. The raw public data were reprocessed by TCRdb itself: fastp quality trimming at Q25, MiXCR clonotype calling, in-frame beta chains only. Here each entry gathers all rows of one CDR3 protein and keeps the most common genes and DNA. None of the V and J calls come from the authors' own analysis; TCRdb made them. The sample includes more than 650,000 distinct CDR3 sequences, with about 20% observed a single time. Of the sample, under 25% falls within the top ten clones.

The sequence came from a man between 65 and 79 years old in good health. The specimen was blood. This receptor chain uses TRBV20-1 and TRBJ2-4, and perhaps TRBD2 as D gene, on 6 matching bases. The CDR3 is CSARASGLGSKNIQYF. The base sequence is TGCAGTGCTAGAGCCAGCGGGCTCGGGTCCAAAAACATTCAGTACTTC.